This TCR beta chain was sequenced for a study of T cells after yellow fever vaccination. Germline values: CDR1 MNHEY, CDR2 SVGEGT. Trimming removed 0 bases from V and 3 bases from J, with 7 bases in between. The CDR3 spans 14 residues. General study findings and limits: The CD4 compartment and the CD8 compartment contained a small share of clonotypes in common.

This clonotype was recorded a few times. Its target is not known. 5'RACE template switching added a universal primer site and UMIs to TCR cDNA. TCRdb analysed the 5' RACE reads with MiXCR anew, one entry per CDR3 protein. This table holds some 350,000 distinct CDR3 sequences, under 14% found once. This sequence originates from a man aged 18-30 years who received the YFV17D yellow fever vaccine. The V call is TRBV6-2 or TRBV6-3, the J call TRBJ2-3, with D possibly TRBD1 on 5 matching bases. Sequenced here: PBMCs, sampled on the day of the first yellow fever vaccination. As DNA, the CDR3 is TGTGCCAGCAGTTACTCGACAGTTACAGATACGCAGTATTTT. Translation: CASSYSTVTDTQYF.